A single sample gave rise to the 16 T cell receptor beta chains below, sequenced in a study of blood T cells in healthy people across ages. The authors ran a second PCR of about 7 to 11 cycles using a sample-barcoded 5' primer and a J-beta primer mix. MiXCR, run by TCRdb on the 5' RACE reads, gives a single entry per CDR3 protein. This table holds about 830,000 distinct CDR3 sequences, 62% found once. The source material was blood. Receptor source: a young man in good health.

This clonotype was picked up a small number of times. The gene calls are TRBV7-9 and TRBJ2-2; TRBD1 matches 10 bases. Germline trimming cut 3 bases from V and 3 bases from J; bases unmatched to any gene: 1. This CDR3 contains 15 residues. Germline-derived CDR1 and CDR2 are SEHNR and FQNEAQ (reference sequence). The CDR3 region has the DNA TGTGCCAGCAGCTTGGGACAGGGGTACACCGGGGAGCTGTTTTTT. As protein: CASSLGQGYTGELFF.

As for this clonotype: One end of the junction fails to match germline, which may point to a read error. The chain couples TRBV7-2 to TRBJ2-7; perhaps TRBD2 as D (6 bases). This CDR3 contains 12 residues. CDR1 is SGHTA, CDR2 FQGNSA, per germline. The CDR3 DNA reads TGTGTCAGCAGCCGGGACTCAGACGAGCAGTACTTC. It codes for CVSSRDSDEQYF.

The chain joins TRBV25-1 to TRBJ1-2; 8 bases align to TRBD1. The trim removed 4 bases at V and 7 bases at J, leaving 5 bases unmatched. The CDR3 is 13 residues long. In germline, CDR1 is MGHDK, CDR2 SYGVNS. The CDR3 is CASSVSGGTGYTF. DNA of the CDR3: TGTGCCAGCAGTGTATCAGGGGGCACTGGCTACACCTTC.

The V gene is TRBV28, the J gene TRBJ2-4; D gene unclear. The J call may not be correct, given that the DNA end is closer to TRBJ2-7. Germline lookup yields CDR1 MDHEN and CDR2 SYDVKM. The CDR3 runs to 16 residues. CDR3 DNA: TGTGCCAGCAGTTCCATTACCAGTTTATCGGGTTACGAGCAGTACTTC. Translating it yields CASSSITSLSGYEQYF.

V gene TRBV21-1 combines with J gene TRBJ2-1; TRBD1 is the table's D call, not checked against the DNA. TRBV21-1 is a pseudogene segment. The CDR3 is made up of 14 amino acids. The CDR3 DNA reads as TGTGCCAGCAGCAAAGAGGACAGGGGCAATGAGCAGTTCTTC. Its translation: CASSKEDRGNEQFF.

V gene TRBV20-1 combines with J gene TRBJ1-2, with no clear D. The CDR3 consists of 12 residues. Trimming shortened V by 0 bases and J by 8 bases, and 10 bases separated the two germline ends. Germline CDR1 reads DFQATT; CDR2 reads SNEGSKA (reference sequence). The CDR3 loop is CSAREGVMGYTF. The CDR3 DNA follows: TGCAGTGCTAGAGAGGGAGTTATGGGCTACACCTTC.

Only a few counts were recorded for this clonotype. The chain is built from TRBV12-3 or TRBV12-4 and TRBJ1-5; 7 bases align to TRBD1. V dropped 1 base and J dropped 7; count of bases not matched to a gene: 4. The CDR3 runs 14 residues. The DNA of the CDR3 is TGTGCCAGCAGTTTAGGGAGGGGGCAGCAGCCCCAGCATTTT. This encodes CASSLGRGQQPQHF.

The gene calls are TRBV13 and TRBJ2-7, with D tentatively TRBD1 or TRBD2 (6 bases each). This CDR3 region has 15 residues. Trimming stripped 4 bases from V and 2 bases from J, with 15 bases between. In germline, CDR1 is PRHDT, CDR2 FYEKMQ (reference sequence). CDR3 in DNA: TGTGCCAGCAGCTATCGGGGGCAGGAGACCTACGAGCAGTACTTC. Its protein product is CASSYRGQETYEQYF.

This clonotype showed up just a few times. This chain connects TRBV10-3 to TRBJ2-3; a weak D match, TRBD2 (5 bases). V lost 6 bases, J lost 3 bases, and 16 bases lay in between. The germline V gene encodes CDR1 ENHRY and CDR2 SYGVKD. The length of the CDR3 is 15 residues. For the CDR3, the DNA is TGTGCCATCAGCAAGGAGGTTAGGGAAACAGATACGCAGTATTTT. Translation: CAISKEVRETDTQYF.

The chain recombines TRBV12-3 or TRBV12-4 with TRBJ2-4, with D unresolved. The last part of the DNA fits TRBJ2-5 better; the J call may be wrong. The CDR3 extends over 14 amino acids. CDR3 region: CASSVRREMETQYF. Here the CDR3 DNA reads TGTGCCAGCAGTGTACGTAGGGAAATGGAGACCCAGTACTTC.

V usage is TRBV20-1 and J usage is TRBJ1-6; D call uncertain. The germline V and J ends were trimmed by 8 bases and 8 bases, with 22 bases remaining between them. CDR3 length: 15 residues. From germline, CDR1 is DFQATT and CDR2 SNEGSKA (reference sequence). CDR3 bases: TGCAGTCCCAATCGGCCGACGACCGGGGATTCACCCCTCCACTTT. It codes for CSPNRPTTGDSPLHF.

This clonotype was found a few times. This chain links TRBV7-2 with TRBJ2-7; D is uncertain. Germline lookup yields CDR1 SGHTA and CDR2 FQGNSA. This CDR3 comprises 15 residues. Deletions cut 0 bases from V and 0 bases from J, with 9 bases between. As DNA, the CDR3 is TGTGCCAGCAGCTTAGCCACAGCATCCTCCTACGAGCAGTACTTC. Residues: CASSLATASSYEQYF.

J is TRBJ2-7 and V is TRBV5-1; 8 bases agree with TRBD2. CDR1 and CDR2 from the germline V gene are SGHRS and YFSETQ. V shed 0 bases and J 4 bases; nucleotides not matched to a gene: 6. CDR3 length equals 15 residues. Here the CDR3 DNA reads TGCGCCAGCAGCTTGGATGTTGGCGGGGGGTACGAGCAGTACTTC. It translates to CASSLDVGGGYEQYF.

This rearrangement joins TRBV5-1 to TRBJ2-4; 7 bases fit TRBD1. Trimming took 5 bases from V and 8 from J; bases not matched to a gene: 13. There are 15 residues in the CDR3. CDR1 and CDR2 (germline): SGHRS, YFSETQ. The CDR3 DNA sequence: TGCGCCAGCAGTTCACAACAGGGGCGGGTGGACATTCAGTACTTC. It codes for CASSSQQGRVDIQYF.

This chain connects TRBV6-5 to TRBJ2-5; D possibly matches TRBD1 or TRBD2 (5 bases each). This CDR3 comprises 15 residues. Germline V gives CDR1 MNHEY, CDR2 SVGAGI. V was clipped by 6 bases and J by 0 bases, with 14 bases between them. CDR3 bases: TGTGCCAGCAGCAGATGGGACGGAGACCAAGAGACCCAGTACTTC. Translation gives CASSRWDGDQETQYF.

This clonotype was counted between two and nine times. The chain combines TRBV6-6 with TRBJ1-2; tentatively, D is TRBD1 (6 bases). Germline CDR1 reads MNHNY; CDR2 reads SVGAGI (reference sequence). V lost 2 bases, J lost 6 bases, and 10 bases lay in between. There are 13 residues in the CDR3. DNA for the CDR3: TGTGCCAGCAGTTACGACAGGCGGGATGGCTACACCTTC. Translating gives CASSYDRRDGYTF.